This T cell receptor beta chain was sequenced during a study of tumour-infiltrating T cells in Burkitt lymphoma. Background on the study: The Burkitt lymphoma cohort spanned all epidemiological subtypes.

TCRdb's copy holds only in-frame clones and misses some; the assay was immunoSEQ multiplex PCR. The sample carries 1,000 to 1,500 clones, approximately 99% recorded once. The V end was cut by 1 base, the J end by 1 base, with 7 bases between. The CDR3 runs to 14 residues. The germline gives CDR1 MNHEY, CDR2 SMNVEV (reference sequence). The TCR comes from a human donor with Burkitt lymphoma. The V and J genes are TRBV27 and TRBJ1-2; D is uncertain. Material for sequencing was tumor tissue. CDR3: CASSLWAGNYGYTF. DNA for the CDR3: TGTGCCAGCAGTTTATGGGCCGGTAACTATGGCTACACCTTC.